A single T cell receptor beta chain is shown here with its context. As originally analysed: From reference gene primer amplification, estimates of nucleated cell counts were derived. Data came from immunoSEQ multiplex PCR; TCRdb stores just in-frame clones and leaves some out. The V and J calls and the clone size are those of that table, but D and trimming were determined from the DNA. The table has under 300,000 clones, over 75% seen once; the top ten hold 0.7% to 0.85%. The data were taken from a study of blood T cell repertoires in COVID-19. Trimming removed 3 bases from V and 0 bases from J; junction bases left unmatched: 4. CDR3 length: 15 amino acids. Germline assignment: CDR1 SGHTA and CDR2 FQGNSA.

The chain employs TRBV7-2 and TRBJ2-7, with TRBD2 matching 8 bases. The clonotype comes from a woman between 25 and 40 years old with acute or convalescent COVID-19. Specimen: peripheral blood. The CDR3 bases are TGTGCCAGCAGCTTCCCCACTAGCGGCTCCTACGAGCAGTACTTC. It yields the protein CASSFPTSGSYEQYF.